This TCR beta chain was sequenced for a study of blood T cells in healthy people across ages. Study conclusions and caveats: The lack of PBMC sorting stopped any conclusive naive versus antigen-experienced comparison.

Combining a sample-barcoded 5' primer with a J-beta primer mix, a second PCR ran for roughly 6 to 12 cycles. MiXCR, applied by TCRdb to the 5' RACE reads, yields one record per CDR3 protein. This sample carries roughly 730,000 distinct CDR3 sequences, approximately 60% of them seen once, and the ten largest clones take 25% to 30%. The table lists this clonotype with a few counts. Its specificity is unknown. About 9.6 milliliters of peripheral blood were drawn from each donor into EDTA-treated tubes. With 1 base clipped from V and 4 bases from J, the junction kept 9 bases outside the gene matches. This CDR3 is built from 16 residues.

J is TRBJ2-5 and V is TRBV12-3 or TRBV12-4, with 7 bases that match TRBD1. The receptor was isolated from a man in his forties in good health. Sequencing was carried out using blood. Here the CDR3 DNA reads TGTGCCAGCAGTTTAGGTTTACAGGGGAGTTTAGAGACCCAGTACTTC. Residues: CASSLGLQGSLETQYF.